This entry lists 14 T cell receptor beta chains sequenced from one sample in a study of somatic mutations in cytotoxic T cells in rheumatoid arthritis. Profiling relied on immunoSEQ multiplex PCR, and the TCRdb table lists in-frame clones only, not all of them. The data show 13,000 or so clones, 70% to 80% seen once. Sequencing used CD8+ T cells sorted from blood. These receptors came from an adult with rheumatoid arthritis.

The V and J genes are TRBV5-5 and TRBJ1-2; no clear D gene. CDR1 and CDR2 from the germline V gene are SGHKS and YYEKEE (reference sequence). The CDR3 loop spans 12 amino acids. The V end was cut by 1 base, the J end by 5 bases, with 6 bases between. In DNA, the CDR3 is TGTGCCAGCAGCTTGACACTGTATGGCTACACCTTC. It specifies CASSLTLYGYTF.

This clone occurred a few times. CDR3 protein: CASSPQFNQPQHF. The CDR3 nucleotides read TGTGCCAGCAGTCCTCAATTCAATCAGCCCCAGCATTTT. V and J are TRBV28 and TRBJ1-5; D is unclear. The germline V gene encodes CDR1 MDHEN and CDR2 SYDVKM. CDR3 size: 13 residues. Between the trimmed V and J ends, which lost 5 bases and 3 bases, there was a span of 8 bases.

The rearrangement links TRBV27 to TRBJ2-1; TRBD2 is a possible D gene (5 bases). The V gene lost 7 bases and the J gene lost 3 bases, with 13 bases spanning the gap. The CDR3 runs 14 residues. The germline V gene has CDR1 MNHEY and CDR2 SMNVEV (reference sequence). CDR3 region: CASTNAGVYNEQFF. CDR3 bases: TGTGCCAGCACGAACGCCGGGGTCTACAATGAGCAGTTCTTC.

This chain joins TRBV12-5 and TRBJ2-2; possibly TRBD1 or TRBD2 for D (6 bases each). The V gene's germline CDR1 is LGHNT and CDR2 FRNRAP. This CDR3 has 16 residues. Trimming took 8 bases from V and 5 from J, leaving 21 bases between them. The CDR3 sequence: CASRTEIIGGTGELFF. The CDR3 DNA reads as TGTGCTAGTCGGACAGAGATAATTGGGGGGACCGGGGAGCTGTTTTTT.

The rearrangement joins TRBV7-9 to TRBJ1-2, with 8 positions matching TRBD1. The junction had 5 bases not matched to a gene; V was cut back by 4 bases and J by 4 bases. The CDR3 contains 14 residues. From germline, CDR1 is SEHNR and CDR2 FQNEAQ (reference sequence). CDR3 region: CASSSDRASYGYTF. The CDR3 coding sequence is TGTGCCAGCAGCTCGGACAGGGCATCCTATGGCTACACCTTC.

This chain uses TRBV5-4 with TRBJ2-2; D tentatively reads TRBD1 or TRBD2 (7 bases each). V lost 2 bases and J lost 7, with 15 bases in between. This CDR3 region has 15 residues. CDR1 SGHNT and CDR2 YYREEE come from the germline V gene (reference sequence). CDR3 nucleotides: TGTGCCAGCAGCTTCAGGGGGGGGCCTGGCGGGGAGCTGTTTTTT. Protein: CASSFRGGPGGELFF.

This chain joins TRBV7-9 and TRBJ2-1, with 8 bases identical to TRBD1. Germline values: CDR1 SEHNR, CDR2 FQNEAQ (reference sequence). V was pared by 5 bases and J by 1 base, with 7 bases of the junction left unmatched. This CDR3 contains 16 residues. CDR3 sequence (DNA): TGTGCCAGCAGCCCCGACAGGGGAAGATCCTACAATGAGCAGTTCTTC. Its protein product is CASSPDRGRSYNEQFF.

The chain is built from TRBV25-1 and TRBJ1-5; tentatively, D is TRBD1 (5 bases). V shed 6 bases and J shed 1 base, with 13 bases lying between them. The CDR3 is made up of 15 amino acids. Germline CDR1 is MGHDK and CDR2 is SYGVNS. The CDR3 DNA follows: TGTGCCAGCAGGGGTACGGCAGGGAGCAATCAGCCCCAGCATTTT. Translated, it gives CASRGTAGSNQPQHF.

This chain uses TRBV5-6 with TRBJ2-7, with D uncertain. This CDR3 comprises 12 residues. Per the germline V gene, CDR1 is SGHDT and CDR2 is YYEEEE. Between the trimmed V and J ends, which lost 0 bases and 0 bases, there was a span of 1 base. The CDR3 DNA reads as TGTGCCAGCAGCTTGGTCTCCTACGAGCAGTACTTC. It translates to CASSLVSYEQYF.

This clone was detected a few times. The chain couples TRBV4-1 to TRBJ1-6, with 7 bases lining up with TRBD1. CDR3 length equals 14 residues. Trimming at V came to 1 base and at J to 9 bases, leaving 3 bases not matched to a gene. CDR1 MGHRA and CDR2 YSYEKL come from the germline V gene. The CDR3: CASSQGQGGSPLHF. Here the CDR3 DNA reads TGCGCCAGCAGCCAAGGGCAGGGGGGTTCACCCCTCCACTTT.

This chain joins TRBV6-1 and TRBJ2-5, with 7 bases lining up with TRBD1. CDR3 size: 15 residues. The junction had 9 bases not matched to a gene; V was cut back by 3 bases and J by 5 bases. The germline CDR1 and CDR2 sequences are MNHNS and SASEGT. CDR3 in DNA: TGTGCCAGCAGTGATAAGAGACAGGGTTGGGAGACCCAGTACTTC. It specifies CASSDKRQGWETQYF.

The chain employs TRBV7-9 and TRBJ1-1; D is unresolved. V was clipped by 0 bases and J by 4 bases, with 6 bases between them. Per germline, CDR1 SEHNR and CDR2 FQNEAQ (reference sequence). The CDR3 runs to 13 residues. CDR3 sequence: CASSLAVGTEAFF. DNA of the CDR3: TGTGCCAGCAGCTTAGCCGTAGGCACTGAAGCTTTCTTT.

The chain couples TRBV27 to TRBJ1-1; TRBD1 matches 9 bases. This CDR3 region has 16 residues. The V gene's germline CDR1 is MNHEY and CDR2 SMNVEV (reference sequence). J gave up 1 base and V 3 bases, and 6 bases lay outside the gene matches. This CDR3 is CASSLATGGWNTEAFF. The CDR3 DNA sequence: TGTGCCAGCAGTTTGGCGACAGGGGGGTGGAACACTGAAGCTTTCTTT.

The chain uses TRBV9 and TRBJ2-1; possibly TRBD1 for D (5 bases). Trimming shortened V by 0 bases and J by 7 bases, and 14 bases separated the two germline ends. CDR1 and CDR2 (germline): SGDLS, YYNGEE. The CDR3 is made up of 15 amino acids. The CDR3 protein is CASSVAWGSGNEQFF. The CDR3 nucleotides are TGTGCCAGCAGCGTAGCCTGGGGATCAGGGAATGAGCAGTTCTTC.